In its sample, the clone carrying this T cell receptor (beta chain) was seen many times. Its target is unknown. V dropped 4 bases and J dropped 3 bases, with 9 bases sitting between them. Germline values: CDR1 MNHEY, CDR2 SMNVEV (reference sequence). The CDR3 is made up of 13 amino acids. This sample is part of a study of naive and memory T cell subsets. Study-wide points: Clonotypes are single alpha or beta chains, not paired receptors.

Sequential positive selection took CD4 T cells first, then CD8 T cells. Four subsets defined by CD45RA and CD27 were sorted after CD3, CD4, CD8 and live/dead staining. Both TRBC1 and TRBC2 were covered by a beta constant-region primer of two equimolar oligonucleotides. Four rounds of PCR amplified the ligated cDNA using nested alpha and beta constant-region primers plus SP2. TCRdb re-analysed the UMI-ligation and nested PCR reads in MiXCR, keeping a single row per CDR3 protein. Among 85,000 or so distinct CDR3 sequences listed, around 9% were seen once. The material sequenced was naive CD8+ T cells from blood. The chain links TRBV27 to TRBJ1-1; unclear D gene. The receptor was derived from a human donor in good health. CDR3 in DNA: TGTGCCAGCAGTTCGAGTAAGTACACTGAAGCTTTCTTT. This encodes CASSSSKYTEAFF.